This TCR beta chain is drawn from a study of CD8 T cells in ankylosing spondylitis. Whole-study results and caveats: Clones linked to disease, bearing a CD8+ phenotype, were relatively rare in peripheral blood. Blood of patients with ankylosing spondylitis appeared to be characterized by a TCR beta motif of several highly homologous variants. Enrichment of disease-linked clones was reportedly significant in matched ankylosing spondylitis synovial fluid.

TCRdb ran MiXCR on the 5' RACE reads and lists one entry per CDR3 protein. The table has 90,000 to 100,000 distinct CDR3 sequences, roughly 8.3% seen once. This clonotype was counted many times. Its antigen remains unidentified. Trimming took off 5 bases at V and 8 bases at J, with 19 bases between the two ends. The CDR3 length is 15 residues. Germline loops: CDR1 SEHNR, CDR2 FQNEAQ (reference sequence). The clonotype comes from a male donor with ankylosing spondylitis or in good health (not recorded which). V is TRBV7-9 and J is TRBJ2-1, with D perhaps matching TRBD1 (6 bases). What was sequenced was blood, either unsorted or a sorted T cell fraction (not recorded which). The CDR3 loop is CASSPDRPTRDEQFF. CDR3 coding DNA: TGTGCCAGCAGCCCGGACAGACCAACCAGGGATGAGCAGTTCTTC.